A single sample gave rise to the 30 T cell receptor beta chains below, sequenced in a study of STAT5B mutations in CD4+ large granular lymphocyte leukemia. The assay was immunoSEQ multiplex PCR, and TCRdb's table has in-frame clones only and misses some. The data hold some 35,000 clones, with approximately 88% observed a single time. The sequenced material came from CD4+ T cells from blood buffy coats. These receptors came from a human donor in good health.

The rearrangement links TRBV4-2 to TRBJ2-2; 11 bases agree with TRBD1. Germline V lookup: CDR1 LGHNA, CDR2 YNFKEQ. V was pared by 1 base and J by 5 bases, with 9 bases of the junction left unmatched. This CDR3 has 18 amino acids. CDR3 sequence: CASSQGAGTGGLTGELFF. In DNA, the CDR3 is TGTGCCAGCAGCCAAGGGGCCGGGACAGGGGGTTTGACCGGGGAGCTGTTTTTT.

CDR3 bases: TGTGCCACAATGGGTGACTTACTCTACGAGCAGTACTTC. Protein sequence: CATMGDLLYEQYF. The V gene is TRBV19, the J gene TRBJ2-7; D call uncertain. The V gene's germline CDR1 is LNHDA and CDR2 SQIVND (reference sequence). V lost 10 bases, J lost 3 bases, and 16 bases lay in between. The length of the CDR3 is 13 residues.

The chain couples TRBV11-2 to TRBJ2-1, with D possibly called TRBD1 or TRBD2 (5 bases each). Germline V lookup: CDR1 SGHAT, CDR2 FQNNGV. The V gene lost 5 bases and the J gene lost 5 bases, with 22 bases spanning the gap. This CDR3 region has 17 residues. The CDR3, as DNA: TGTGCCAGCAGCAATACGGGGTGGGGGAGTGGGCACAATGAGCAGTTCTTC. Protein product: CASSNTGWGSGHNEQFF.

The chain is built from TRBV6-6 and TRBJ1-5; 7 bases map to TRBD1. V gave up 6 bases and J gave up 3 bases; unmatched junction bases: 5. CDR3 length: 14 residues. CDR1 is MNHNY and CDR2 is SVGAGI in the germline V gene (reference sequence). The CDR3: CASRNRGDNQPQHF. DNA for the CDR3: TGTGCCAGCAGGAACAGGGGCGACAATCAGCCCCAGCATTTT.

The chain has TRBV27 and TRBJ2-7; TRBD1 agrees at 9 bases. The germline gives CDR1 MNHEY, CDR2 SMNVEV (reference sequence). V shed 8 bases and J 7 bases; nucleotides not matched to a gene: 9. The CDR3 extends over 13 amino acids. The CDR3 here is CASRGQGLEEQYF. The CDR3 region has the DNA TGTGCCAGCCGCGGACAGGGGCTAGAAGAGCAGTACTTC.

The chain carries TRBV19 and TRBJ1-2; unclear D gene. The V and J ends lost 2 bases and 1 base respectively, with 17 bases between them. The CDR3 extends over 17 amino acids. Germline CDR1 and CDR2: LNHDA and SQIVND (reference sequence). The CDR3: CASSISSLPGYNYGYTF. The CDR3 DNA reads as TGTGCCAGTAGTATAAGTTCCCTACCGGGATATAACTATGGCTACACCTTC.

V and J are TRBV4-1 and TRBJ2-7, with 7 nucleotides matching TRBD1. This CDR3 region has 14 residues. Per the germline V gene, CDR1 is MGHRA and CDR2 is YSYEKL. With 6 bases clipped from V and 3 bases from J, the junction kept 8 bases outside the gene matches. DNA for the CDR3: TGCGCCAGCAGTCGGACAGGTCAAAACTACGAGCAGTACTTC. Translating it yields CASSRTGQNYEQYF.

The count of this clone is one. V usage is TRBV5-4 and J usage is TRBJ2-7, with TRBD2 as a possible D gene (6 bases). The germline V gene encodes CDR1 SGHNT and CDR2 YYREEE (reference sequence). With 4 bases removed from V and 6 bases from J, the gap between germline ends came to 17 bases. This CDR3 has 14 amino acids. CDR3 nucleotide sequence: TGTGCCAGCAGCCGGGTGGAGGGGAGGCGCGAGCAGTACTTC. It yields the protein CASSRVEGRREQYF. Full variable domain (rest looked up from reference TRBV5-4 and TRBJ2-7): ETGVTQSPTHLIKTRGQQVTLRCSSQSGHNTVSWYQQALGQGPQFIFQYYREEENGRGNFPPRFSGLQFPNYSSELNVNALELDDSALYLCASSRVEGRREQYFGPGTRLTVT.

The chain carries TRBV7-2 and TRBJ2-3, with TRBD2 identical over 7 bases. The CDR3 has 14 amino acids. V lost 4 bases, J lost 7 bases, and 8 bases stayed unmatched. From germline, CDR1 is SGHTA and CDR2 FQGNSA. The CDR3 region has the DNA TGTGCCAGCAGCTGGGACTACGTTGTAAATACGCAGTATTTT. This translates into CASSWDYVVNTQYF.

V is TRBV5-1 and J is TRBJ2-5, with a weak D call TRBD1 (6 bases). This CDR3 is 14 amino acids long. The germline V and J ends were trimmed by 2 bases and 0 bases, with 8 bases remaining between them. Germline-derived CDR1 and CDR2 are SGHRS and YFSETQ. CDR3 region: CASSLRTDQETQYF. Written as DNA, the CDR3 is TGCGCCAGCAGCTTACGGACAGACCAAGAGACCCAGTACTTC.

This chain uses TRBV19 with TRBJ1-5; TRBD1 might be the D (5 bases). CDR1 and CDR2 from the germline V gene are LNHDA and SQIVND (reference sequence). This CDR3 has 17 residues. Trimming removed 0 bases at V and 5 bases at J, with 17 bases between. CDR3 coding DNA: TGTGCCAGTAGTATAGATTATCTCGAGAGACAGTATCAGCCCCAGCATTTT. This encodes CASSIDYLERQYQPQHF. Full variable domain (remainder filled in from reference TRBV19 and TRBJ1-5): DGGITQSPKYLFRKEGQNVTLSCEQNLNHDAMYWYRQDPGQGLRLIYYSQIVNDFQKGDIAEGYSVSREKKESFPLTVTSAQKNPTAFYLCASSIDYLERQYQPQHFGDGTRLSIL.

The chain combines TRBV7-9 with TRBJ1-3; D gene uncertain. The CDR3 is 14 residues long. Trimming removed 10 bases at V and 4 bases at J, with 17 bases between. Germline V gene data show CDR1 as SEHNR and CDR2 as FQNEAQ (reference sequence). For the CDR3, the DNA is TGTGCCACTAACCTCCGGAGGAGAGGAAACACCATATATTTT. Its translation is CATNLRRRGNTIYF.

The chain links TRBV19 to TRBJ1-5; a weak D match, TRBD1 (5 bases). The V gene's germline CDR1 is LNHDA and CDR2 SQIVND (reference sequence). The CDR3 is 17 amino acids. V was shortened by 1 base and J by 0 bases, with 13 bases between the two germline ends. The CDR3 DNA reads as TGTGCCAGTAGTATAGTGAGGGACTCCCATAGCAATCAGCCCCAGCATTTT. This codes for CASSIVRDSHSNQPQHF.

V usage is TRBV2 and J usage is TRBJ2-5; 7 nucleotides line up with TRBD2. Unmatched junction bases numbered 3, after V lost 5 bases and J lost 3 bases. The CDR3 runs to 13 residues. The germline V gene encodes CDR1 SNHLY and CDR2 FYNNEI. The CDR3 region has the DNA TGTGCCAGCAGTCGGGCGGGGGAAGAGACCCAGTACTTC. This codes for CASSRAGEETQYF. The full variable domain, completed using reference TRBV2 and TRBJ2-5, is EPEVTQTPSHQVTQMGQEVILRCVPISNHLYFYWYRQILGQKVEFLVSFYNNEISEKSEIFDDQFSVERPDGSNFTLKIRSTKLEDSAMYFCASSRAGEETQYFGPGTRLLVL.

The chain uses TRBV7-9 and TRBJ2-6; D is uncertain. Deletions cut 1 base from V and 0 bases from J, with 13 bases between. There are 18 residues in the CDR3. Germline loops: CDR1 SEHNR, CDR2 FQNEAQ (reference sequence). The CDR3 nucleotides are TGTGCCAGCAGCTTAGGGGCCAGCGCCTTCTCTGGGGCCAACGTCCTGACTTTC. Protein sequence: CASSLGASAFSGANVLTF.

This clone was found a few times. This chain links TRBV6-6 with TRBJ1-1; TRBD1 matches at 7 bases. Trimming cost V 6 bases and J 10 bases; bases outside gene matches: 14. The CDR3 consists of 14 residues. Germline values: CDR1 MNHNY, CDR2 SVGAGI (reference sequence). CDR3 nucleotide sequence: TGTGCCAGCAGATCCCTAGGACAGGCGATGGTAGCTTTCTTT. This sequence encodes CASRSLGQAMVAFF.

This clone showed up just once. The V gene is TRBV4-1, the J gene TRBJ1-1; 7 bases fit TRBD1. The CDR3 spans 16 residues. Looked up from germline, CDR1 is MGHRA and CDR2 is YSYEKL. Trimming removed 1 base from V and 1 base from J; junction bases left unmatched: 6. The CDR3 spells CASSQGAQGRNTEAFF. CDR3 DNA: TGCGCCAGCAGCCAAGGTGCACAGGGGAGGAACACTGAAGCTTTCTTT.

CDR3 amino acids: CASSLRVDAEAFF. The CDR3 DNA reads TGCGCCAGCAGCTTGCGTGTGGACGCGGAAGCTTTCTTT. The chain carries TRBV5-1 and TRBJ1-1; D ambiguous. V lost 1 base to trimming and J lost 8 bases, with 12 bases between them. CDR3 length equals 13 residues. The germline gives CDR1 SGHRS, CDR2 YFSETQ.

The chain couples TRBV5-6 to TRBJ2-7; TRBD2 matches at 7 bases. The CDR3 runs 15 residues. Per germline, CDR1 SGHDT and CDR2 YYEEEE. J gave up 9 bases and V 3 bases, and 15 bases lay outside the gene matches. The CDR3 region is CASSSTVAGWGGQYF. CDR3 DNA: TGTGCCAGCAGCTCCACCGTGGCGGGCTGGGGGGGGCAGTACTTC.

The chain carries TRBV6-1 and TRBJ2-3; D is perhaps TRBD1 or TRBD2 (5 bases each). CDR1 is MNHNS and CDR2 is SASEGT in the germline V gene. The ends were cut back, 6 bases at V and 3 bases at J, with 13 bases in the middle. The CDR3 contains 14 residues. CDR3 nucleotide sequence: TGTGCCAGCAGCATGGGGGTAGGGACAGATACGCAGTATTTT. Residues: CASSMGVGTDTQYF.

In DNA, the CDR3 is TGTGCCAGCAGTTACTCAGGAGGGCCCGTCTCAGATACGCAGTATTTT. This gives the protein CASSYSGGPVSDTQYF. The chain links TRBV6-5 to TRBJ2-3; tentatively, D is TRBD2 (6 bases). Germline CDR1 MNHEY, CDR2 SVGAGI. The V end lost 0 bases, the J end lost 4 bases, and 14 bases lay between the germline ends. This CDR3 spans 16 amino acids.

DNA of the CDR3: TGTGCCTGGAATCCGACTAGTCGGTCCGGGGAGCTGTTTTTT. Translation: CAWNPTSRSGELFF. The rearrangement uses TRBV30 and TRBJ2-2, with D possibly being TRBD2 (6 bases). Per the germline V gene, CDR1 is GTSNPN and CDR2 is SVGIG (reference sequence). V was shortened by 4 bases and J by 6 bases, with 15 bases between the two germline ends. The CDR3 spans 14 residues.

The J gene is TRBJ2-7, the V gene TRBV5-1; D uncertain. CDR3 length: 12 amino acids. V was shortened by 0 bases and J by 6 bases, with 7 bases between the two germline ends. CDR1 is SGHRS, CDR2 YFSETQ, per germline. CDR3 in amino acids: CASSLAKAEQYF. CDR3 DNA sequence: TGCGCCAGCAGCTTGGCCAAAGCCGAGCAGTACTTC.

This clone was picked up one time. The chain uses TRBV20-1 and TRBJ2-7, with 7 bases matching TRBD2. The CDR3 runs to 11 residues. Germline CDR1 is DFQATT and CDR2 is SNEGSKA (reference sequence). J was trimmed by 4 bases and V by 5 bases; bases with no gene match: 2. CDR3 residues: CSALSGYEQYF. The CDR3 bases are TGCAGTGCTCTTAGCGGGTACGAGCAGTACTTC.

The chain combines TRBV6-6 with TRBJ1-4, with D unresolved. CDR1 MNHNY and CDR2 SVGAGI come from the germline V gene (reference sequence). The CDR3 covers 13 residues. Trimming took 2 bases from V and 8 from J, leaving 9 bases between them. In DNA form, the CDR3 reads TGTGCCAGCAGTTACCCTCCAGCGGAAAAACTGTTTTTT. This translates into CASSYPPAEKLFF.

This chain joins TRBV4-1 and TRBJ1-1; no reliable D call. Germline loops: CDR1 MGHRA, CDR2 YSYEKL. V lost 1 base, J lost 1 base, and 13 bases lay in between. This CDR3 has 16 residues. The CDR3 spells CASSQGIREWNTEAFF. CDR3 sequence (DNA): TGCGCCAGCAGCCAAGGTATAAGGGAGTGGAACACTGAAGCTTTCTTT.

As regards this clone: A read error may produce the germline difference seen at one junction end. The genes are TRBV7-2 and TRBJ2-5; D remains unclear. The CDR3 contains 11 residues. Germline lookup yields CDR1 SGHTA and CDR2 FQGNSA. CDR3 sequence: CASSLGPAQYF. The CDR3 DNA reads TGTGCCAGCAGTTTAGGGCCTGCCCAGTACTTC.

This clone was observed once. V is TRBV7-2 and J is TRBJ2-1; 13 bases align to TRBD2. CDR1 is SGHTA and CDR2 is FQGNSA in the germline V gene. The CDR3 consists of 16 residues. V shed 0 bases, J shed 5 bases, and the junction held 1 base outside the gene matches. The CDR3 spells CASSLAGTSGNNEQFF. The CDR3 region has the DNA TGTGCCAGCAGCTTAGCCGGGACTAGCGGGAACAATGAGCAGTTCTTC.

This rearrangement joins TRBV7-2 to TRBJ2-3; tentatively, D is TRBD2 (6 bases). V lost 1 base and J lost 1, with 12 bases in between. CDR1 SGHTA and CDR2 FQGNSA come from the germline V gene. This CDR3 region has 16 residues. The CDR3 nucleotides read TGTGCCAGCAGCTTAGGGAGGGGCGGCCGCACAGATACGCAGTATTTT. It yields the protein CASSLGRGGRTDTQYF.

V and J are TRBV11-2 and TRBJ1-1; possibly TRBD1 for D (5 bases). The germline V and J ends were trimmed by 2 bases and 11 bases, with 15 bases remaining between them. The CDR3 extends over 13 amino acids. CDR1 and CDR2 (germline): SGHAT, FQNNGV. The CDR3 is CASSLMIQGGAFF. The CDR3 bases are TGTGCCAGCAGCTTAATGATCCAGGGCGGTGCTTTCTTT.